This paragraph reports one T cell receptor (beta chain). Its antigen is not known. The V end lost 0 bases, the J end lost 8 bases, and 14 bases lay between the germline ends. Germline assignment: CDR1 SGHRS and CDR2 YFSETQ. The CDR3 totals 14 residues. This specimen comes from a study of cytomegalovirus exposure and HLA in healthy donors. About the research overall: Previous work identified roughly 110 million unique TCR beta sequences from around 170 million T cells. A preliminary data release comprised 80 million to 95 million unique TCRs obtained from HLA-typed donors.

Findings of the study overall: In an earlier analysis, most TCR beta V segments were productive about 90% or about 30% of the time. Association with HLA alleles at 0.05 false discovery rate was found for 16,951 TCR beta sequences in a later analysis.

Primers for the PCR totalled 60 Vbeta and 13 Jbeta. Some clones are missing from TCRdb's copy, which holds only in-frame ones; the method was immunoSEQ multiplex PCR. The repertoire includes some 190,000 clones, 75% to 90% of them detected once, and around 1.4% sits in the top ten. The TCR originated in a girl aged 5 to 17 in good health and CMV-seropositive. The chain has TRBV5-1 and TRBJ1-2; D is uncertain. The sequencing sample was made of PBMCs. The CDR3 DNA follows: TGCGCCAGCAGCTTGGCAGTGCCTAGGGAGGGCTACACCTTC. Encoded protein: CASSLAVPREGYTF.